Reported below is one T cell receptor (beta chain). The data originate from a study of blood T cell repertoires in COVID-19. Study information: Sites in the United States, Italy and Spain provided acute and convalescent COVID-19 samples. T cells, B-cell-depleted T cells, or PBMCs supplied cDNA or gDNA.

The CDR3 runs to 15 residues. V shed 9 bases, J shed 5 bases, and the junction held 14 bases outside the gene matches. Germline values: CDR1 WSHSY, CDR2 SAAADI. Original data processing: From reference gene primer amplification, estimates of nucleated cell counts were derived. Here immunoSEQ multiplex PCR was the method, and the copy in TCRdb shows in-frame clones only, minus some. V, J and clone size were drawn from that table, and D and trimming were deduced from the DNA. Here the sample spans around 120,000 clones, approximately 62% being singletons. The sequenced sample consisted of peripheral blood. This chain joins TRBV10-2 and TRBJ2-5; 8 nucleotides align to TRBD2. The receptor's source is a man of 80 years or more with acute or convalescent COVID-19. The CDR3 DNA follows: TGCGCCAGTACCGAGCAGCGGGAGTTGCGGGAGACCCAGTACTTC. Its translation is CASTEQRELRETQYF.